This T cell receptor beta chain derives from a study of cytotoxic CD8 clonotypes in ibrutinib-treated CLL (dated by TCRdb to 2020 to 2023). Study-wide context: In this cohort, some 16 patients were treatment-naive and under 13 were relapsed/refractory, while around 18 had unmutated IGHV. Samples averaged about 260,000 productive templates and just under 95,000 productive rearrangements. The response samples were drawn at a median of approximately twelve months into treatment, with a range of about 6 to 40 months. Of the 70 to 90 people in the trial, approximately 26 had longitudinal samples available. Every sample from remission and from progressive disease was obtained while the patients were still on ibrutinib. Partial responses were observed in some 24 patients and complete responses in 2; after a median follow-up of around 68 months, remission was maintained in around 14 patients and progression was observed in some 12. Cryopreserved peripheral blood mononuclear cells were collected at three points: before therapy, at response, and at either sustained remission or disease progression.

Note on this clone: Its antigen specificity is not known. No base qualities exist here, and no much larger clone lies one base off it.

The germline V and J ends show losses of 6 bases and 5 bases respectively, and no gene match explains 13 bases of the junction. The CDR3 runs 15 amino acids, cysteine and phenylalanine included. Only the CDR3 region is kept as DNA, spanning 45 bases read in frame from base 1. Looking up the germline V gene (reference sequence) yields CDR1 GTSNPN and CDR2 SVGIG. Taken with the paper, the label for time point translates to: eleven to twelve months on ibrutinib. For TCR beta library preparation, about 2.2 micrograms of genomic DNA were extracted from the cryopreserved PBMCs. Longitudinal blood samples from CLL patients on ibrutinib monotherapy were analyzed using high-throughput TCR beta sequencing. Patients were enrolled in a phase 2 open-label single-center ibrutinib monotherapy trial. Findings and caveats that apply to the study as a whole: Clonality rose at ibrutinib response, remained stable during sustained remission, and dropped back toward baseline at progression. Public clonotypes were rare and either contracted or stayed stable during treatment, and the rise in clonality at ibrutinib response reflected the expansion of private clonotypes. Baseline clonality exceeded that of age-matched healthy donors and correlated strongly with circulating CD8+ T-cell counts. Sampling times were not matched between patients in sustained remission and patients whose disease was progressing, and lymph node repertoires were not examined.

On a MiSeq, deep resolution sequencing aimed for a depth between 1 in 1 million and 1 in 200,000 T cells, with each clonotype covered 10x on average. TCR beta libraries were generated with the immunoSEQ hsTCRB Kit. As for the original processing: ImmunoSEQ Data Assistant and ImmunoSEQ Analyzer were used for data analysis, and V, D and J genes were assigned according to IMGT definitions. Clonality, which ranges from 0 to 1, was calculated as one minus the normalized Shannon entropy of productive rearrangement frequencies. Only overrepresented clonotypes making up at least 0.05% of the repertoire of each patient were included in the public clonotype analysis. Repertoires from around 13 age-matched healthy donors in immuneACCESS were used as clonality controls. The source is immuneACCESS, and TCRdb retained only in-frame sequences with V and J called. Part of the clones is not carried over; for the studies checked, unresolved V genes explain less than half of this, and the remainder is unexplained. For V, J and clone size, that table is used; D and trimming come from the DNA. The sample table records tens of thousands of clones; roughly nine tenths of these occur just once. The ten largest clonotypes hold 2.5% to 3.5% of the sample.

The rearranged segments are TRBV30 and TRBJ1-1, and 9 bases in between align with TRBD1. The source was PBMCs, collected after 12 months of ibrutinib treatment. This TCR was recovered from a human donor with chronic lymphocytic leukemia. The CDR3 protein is CACLFWTGEKTEAFF. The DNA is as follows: TGTGCCTGCCTTTTTTGGACAGGGGAGAAAACTGAAGCTTTCTTT.